The present entry profiles one TCR beta chain with its context. A junction end diverges from the germline sequence, so it may reflect a read error. CDR3 length: 14 residues. Germline V gene data show CDR1 as WNHNN and CDR2 as SYGVQD (reference sequence). Primers used for first-strand cDNA, a TRAV- and TRBV-specific set, covered both alpha and beta chains. TCRs were amplified for around 21 PCR cycles with a constant-region primer and V-primer adapter. TCRdb re-analysed the reads in MiXCR, keeping a single row per CDR3 protein. The sample contains around 8,200 distinct CDR3 sequences, 61% of which appear only once. These data come from a study of low-dose radiotherapy and immunotherapy resistance in tumors.

This receptor was obtained from a human donor with advanced metastatic prostate, ovarian, gallbladder or colorectal cancer (not recorded which). This table probably holds off-target reads from a library built for another chain. V and J are TRBV10-1 and TRBJ1-2; 7 nucleotides align to TRBD1. In DNA form, the CDR3 reads TGTGCCATCAGTCTAAACCAGGGGGACTATGGCTACACCTTC. Protein sequence: CAISLNQGDYGYTF.